The 32 T cell receptor beta chains given below trace back to one sample, sequenced in a study of blood T cell repertoires in COVID-19. Clones were sequenced by immunoSEQ multiplex PCR, and TCRdb holds only the in-frame ones, with some missing. The sample yields 300,000 to 350,000 clones, around four fifths seen once. Material: peripheral blood. These receptors all come from a man aged 30 to 45 with active or convalescent COVID-19.

The chain joins TRBV5-6 to TRBJ1-2, with 8 bases lining up with TRBD1. The germline CDR1 and CDR2 sequences are SGHDT and YYEEEE. J gave up 5 bases and V 0 bases, and 6 bases lay outside the gene matches. This CDR3 contains 15 residues. The DNA for the CDR3 is TGTGCCAGCAGCTTGGACTCGGGGACAGGATATGGCTACACCTTC. It translates to CASSLDSGTGYGYTF. The variable domain in full, completed from reference TRBV5-6 and TRBJ1-2, reads DAGVTQSPTHLIKTRGQQVTLRCSPKSGHDTVSWYQQALGQGPQFIFQYYEEEERQRGNFPDRFSGHQFPNYSSELNVNALLLGDSALYLCASSLDSGTGYGYTFGSGTRLTVV.

The chain joins TRBV7-2 to TRBJ2-3; D possibly corresponds to TRBD2 (5 bases). Trimming removed 5 bases from V and 10 bases from J, with 19 bases in between. The CDR3 has 14 amino acids. Germline CDR1 SGHTA, CDR2 FQGNSA. DNA of the CDR3: TGTGCCAGCAGCGAGCGGCAGGACCGTTGGGCGCAGTATTTT. This encodes CASSERQDRWAQYF.

This clone was counted once. Other DNA sequences within the sample encode an identical CDR3. The chain has TRBV3-1 (or the pseudogene TRBV3-2) and TRBJ1-5; D is uncertain. Germline CDR1 LGHDT, CDR2 YNNKEL (reference sequence). The CDR3 spans 14 residues. V was shortened by 3 bases and J by 2 bases, with 8 bases between the two germline ends. CDR3 residues: CASSHRGGNQPQHF. CDR3 sequence (DNA): TGTGCCAGCAGCCACCGGGGAGGCAATCAGCCCCAGCATTTT.

This clone occurred a few times. The gene calls are TRBV28 and TRBJ2-1; D not certain. V lost 5 bases and J 6 bases, leaving 8 bases between the germline ends. The CDR3 is 12 residues long. Germline assignment: CDR1 MDHEN and CDR2 SYDVKM. The CDR3 region is CASSIYSNEQFF. The CDR3, as DNA: TGTGCCAGCAGTATATACAGCAATGAGCAGTTCTTC.

This clone was observed a single time. The chain's CDR3 is CSVTDRVRYEQYF. CDR3 nucleotides: TGCAGCGTTACCGACAGGGTCCGGTACGAGCAGTACTTC. The chain is built from TRBV29-1 and TRBJ2-7; 7 bases are shared with TRBD1. V gave up 5 bases and J gave up 4 bases; unmatched junction bases: 8. CDR1 and CDR2 from the germline V gene are SQVTM and ANQGSEA. This CDR3 has 13 amino acids.

This clone was seen only once. The chain employs TRBV4-1 and TRBJ2-1; D is possibly TRBD2 (6 bases). CDR1 MGHRA and CDR2 YSYEKL come from the germline V gene. The germline V and J ends were trimmed by 0 bases and 0 bases, with 9 bases remaining between them. The CDR3 sequence is 16 residues long. CDR3 sequence (DNA): TGCGCCAGCAGCCAAGATCCCGGGGGCTCCTACAATGAGCAGTTCTTC. Protein product: CASSQDPGGSYNEQFF.

The CDR3 protein is CASSWDYLNTGELFF. The CDR3 DNA is TGTGCCAGCAGTTGGGACTACCTGAACACCGGGGAGCTGTTTTTT. The genes are TRBV6-5 and TRBJ2-2, with 7 positions matching TRBD2. The V gene's germline CDR1 is MNHEY and CDR2 SVGAGI. The V and J ends lost 4 bases and 1 base, in that order; junction bases with no gene match: 3. This CDR3 spans 15 amino acids.

To note about this clone: This sample includes further DNA sequences coding for the same CDR3. The chain uses TRBV3-1 (or the pseudogene TRBV3-2) and TRBJ2-7, with TRBD1 identical over 9 bases. V lost 1 base to trimming and J lost 4 bases; unmatched junction nucleotides: 5. CDR1 and CDR2 (germline): LGHDT, YNNKEL (reference sequence). CDR3 length equals 15 residues. The chain's CDR3 is CASSQVPGQGYEQYF. Here the CDR3 DNA reads TGTGCCAGCAGCCAAGTTCCGGGACAGGGATACGAGCAGTACTTC.

This clone was seen more than once but under ten times. The genes are TRBV5-6 and TRBJ2-5; 9 bases fit TRBD2. The ends lost 1 base at V and 5 bases at J; junction bases unmatched: 9. Germline-derived CDR1 and CDR2 are SGHDT and YYEEEE. The length of the CDR3 is 16 residues. DNA of the CDR3: TGTGCCAGCAGCTTGATAGGGACTAGCTTATTCGAGACCCAGTACTTC. Translating it yields CASSLIGTSLFETQYF.

The chain is built from TRBV11-3 and TRBJ2-3, with D perhaps TRBD2 (6 bases). Per the germline V gene, CDR1 is SGHNT and CDR2 is YENEEA. V gave up 4 bases and J gave up 4 bases, with 18 bases separating them. The CDR3 extends over 16 amino acids. The CDR3 DNA sequence: TGTGCCAGCAGCTCCGTGTGGCGGGAAGGCCCAGATACGCAGTATTTT. It yields the protein CASSSVWREGPDTQYF.

The chain links TRBV5-8 to TRBJ2-7; D not certain. The V end lost 2 bases, the J end lost 5 bases, and 8 bases lay between the germline ends. This CDR3 comprises 12 residues. Germline V gives CDR1 SGHTS, CDR2 YDEGEE. The CDR3 reads CASSLVADEQYF. The CDR3 DNA reads TGTGCCAGCAGCTTAGTTGCAGACGAGCAGTACTTC. Based on the CDR3 plus reference TRBV5-8 and TRBJ2-7, the full variable domain is EAGVTQSPTHLIKTRGQQATLRCSPISGHTSVYWYQQALGLGLQFLLWYDEGEERNRGNFPPRFSGRQFPNYSSELNVNALELEDSALYLCASSLVADEQYFGPGTRLTVT.

CDR3 amino acids: CASSLSTGGDQPQHF. CDR3 sequence (DNA): TGTGCCAGCTCACTATCGACAGGGGGCGATCAGCCCCAGCATTTT. The chain has TRBV18 and TRBJ1-5; 10 nucleotides match TRBD1. This CDR3 region has 15 residues. Trimming removed 4 bases from V and 5 bases from J; junction bases left unmatched: 5. The germline V gene encodes CDR1 KGHSH and CDR2 LQKENI. The full variable domain, with the rest looked up from reference TRBV18 and TRBJ1-5, is NAGVMQNPRHLVRRRGQEARLRCSPMKGHSHVYWYRQLPEEGLKFMVYLQKENIIDESGMPKERFSAEFPKEGPSILRIQQVVRGDSAAYFCASSLSTGGDQPQHFGDGTRLSIL.

DNA for the CDR3: TGTGCCAGCAGTTCCAGGATCTACAATGAGCAGTTCTTC. Its translation is CASSSRIYNEQFF. This sequence joins TRBV27 and TRBJ2-1, with D uncertain. The V gene's germline CDR1 is MNHEY and CDR2 SMNVEV (reference sequence). V lost 4 bases, J lost 3 bases, and 7 bases lay in between. CDR3 length: 13 residues.

The chain has TRBV4-1 and TRBJ2-7; weak D call: TRBD2 (5 bases). The germline gives CDR1 MGHRA, CDR2 YSYEKL. This CDR3 is 16 amino acids long. V lost 0 bases and J 0 bases, leaving 12 bases between the germline ends. CDR3 sequence reads: CASSQDLAHSSYEQYF. In DNA form, the CDR3 reads TGCGCCAGCAGCCAAGATCTAGCCCACAGCTCCTACGAGCAGTACTTC.

The chain carries TRBV10-1 and TRBJ1-1, with D possibly being TRBD1 (5 bases). This CDR3 has 16 amino acids. The V gene's germline CDR1 is WNHNN and CDR2 SYGVQD (reference sequence). The V end lost 2 bases, the J end lost 1 base, and 14 bases lay between the germline ends. The CDR3 loop reads CASSEPRTGENTEAFF. CDR3 in DNA: TGCGCCAGCAGTGAGCCGAGGACGGGGGAGAACACTGAAGCTTTCTTT.

This chain joins TRBV29-1 and TRBJ1-2; possible D gene TRBD1, 6 bases. The V end was cut by 6 bases, the J end by 5 bases, with 13 bases between. The CDR3 covers 12 residues. Germline assignment: CDR1 SQVTM and CDR2 ANQGSEA. The CDR3: CSVAGTSYGYTF. CDR3 DNA sequence: TGCAGCGTCGCCGGGACAAGTTATGGCTACACCTTC.

The rearrangement links TRBV28 to TRBJ1-1, with TRBD1 matching over 7 bases. CDR1 MDHEN and CDR2 SYDVKM come from the germline V gene. The CDR3 sequence is 13 residues long. CDR3 sequence reads: CACLAQTGLGAFF. In nucleotides, the CDR3 is TGTGCATGTCTCGCACAGACAGGGCTAGGAGCTTTCTTT.

This clone was counted only a few times. The chain is built from TRBV30 and TRBJ1-2, with 9 bases aligning to TRBD1. V dropped 4 bases and J dropped 3; count of bases not matched to a gene: 6. The CDR3 totals 14 residues. Germline V gene lookup returns CDR1 GTSNPN and CDR2 SVGIG (reference sequence). In nucleotides, the CDR3 is TGTGCCTGGAATCCGGACAGGGGCCACTATGGCTACACCTTC. Its protein product is CAWNPDRGHYGYTF.

The chain carries TRBV9 and TRBJ2-1, with 9 bases fitting TRBD2. Germline lookup yields CDR1 SGDLS and CDR2 YYNGEE. CDR3 length: 16 residues. Trimming at V came to 0 bases and at J to 7 bases, leaving 8 bases not matched to a gene. The CDR3 spells CASSVVAGVGRNEQFF. The CDR3 DNA reads TGTGCCAGCAGCGTAGTAGCGGGAGTGGGCCGGAATGAGCAGTTCTTC. Together with reference TRBV9 and TRBJ2-1, the CDR3 gives the full variable domain: DSGVTQTPKHLITATGQRVTLRCSPRSGDLSVYWYQQSLDQGLQFLIQYYNGEERAKGNILERFSAQQFPDLHSELNLSSLELGDSALYFCASSVVAGVGRNEQFFGPGTRLTVL.

This chain links TRBV5-5 with TRBJ1-5; TRBD1 aligns across 9 bases. CDR3 length: 15 amino acids. The junction had 6 bases not matched to a gene; V was cut back by 4 bases and J by 4 bases. Germline lookup yields CDR1 SGHKS and CDR2 YYEKEE (reference sequence). The DNA for the CDR3 is TGTGCCAGCAGCCGGACCGGGACAGGGAATCAGCCCCAGCATTTT. It specifies CASSRTGTGNQPQHF.

This clone was seen only once. The rearrangement uses TRBV15 and TRBJ2-7; a weak D match, TRBD2 (5 bases). CDR1 is LNHNV and CDR2 is YYDKDF in the germline V gene (reference sequence). The CDR3 is 13 amino acids. Trimming cost V 3 bases and J 2 bases, with 8 bases left between them. The CDR3, as DNA: TGTGCCACCAGCAGGAGAGGGCCCTACGAGCAGTACTTC. This encodes CATSRRGPYEQYF.

The CDR3 coding sequence is TGTGCCAGCAAGAGGTCCTCTGGAAACACCATATATTTT. This codes for CASKRSSGNTIYF. This rearrangement joins TRBV11-3 to TRBJ1-3; the D is unclear. Germline V gene data show CDR1 as SGHNT and CDR2 as YENEEA. The length of the CDR3 is 13 residues. V lost 7 bases to trimming and J lost 0 bases, with 7 bases between them.

This rearrangement joins TRBV18 to TRBJ1-1; tentative D call: TRBD1 (6 bases). The germline V gene has CDR1 KGHSH and CDR2 LQKENI. The CDR3 spans 16 residues. Trimming removed 4 bases at V and 1 base at J, with 16 bases between. The CDR3 coding sequence is TGTGCCAGCTCACAGGGACAAACAGTTACGAACACTGAAGCTTTCTTT. It specifies CASSQGQTVTNTEAFF.

The DNA of the CDR3 is TGTGCCAGCAGTCGGACAGCCTCAGATACGCAGTATTTT. It is translated as CASSRTASDTQYF. V usage is TRBV6-2 or TRBV6-3 and J usage is TRBJ2-3; possible D gene TRBD1, 6 bases. CDR3 length: 13 amino acids. Germline V gives CDR1 MNHEY, CDR2 SVGEGT. Between the trimmed V and J ends, which lost 5 bases and 4 bases, there was a span of 10 bases.

This chain uses TRBV4-3 with TRBJ2-1; the D gene is possibly TRBD2 (5 bases). The germline V and J ends were trimmed by 2 bases and 3 bases, with 14 bases remaining between them. CDR3 length: 16 residues. Germline V gene sequence: CDR1 LGHNA, CDR2 YSLEER. Written as DNA, the CDR3 is TGCGCCAGCAGCCAACCGTTAGCGTCCGGCTACAATGAGCAGTTCTTC. It specifies CASSQPLASGYNEQFF.

The chain is built from TRBV2 and TRBJ2-1, with D tentatively TRBD2 (7 bases). V gave up 3 bases and J gave up 8 bases, with 17 bases separating them. The CDR3 extends over 15 amino acids. The germline V gene has CDR1 SNHLY and CDR2 FYNNEI. The CDR3 region is CASSEVGGAGDEQFF. In nucleotides, the CDR3 is TGTGCCAGCAGTGAGGTAGGGGGGGCAGGGGATGAGCAGTTCTTC.

The chain recombines TRBV9 with TRBJ1-2, with D possibly being TRBD1 (6 bases). Per the germline V gene, CDR1 is SGDLS and CDR2 is YYNGEE. The CDR3 is made up of 16 amino acids. Deletions cut 3 bases from V and 1 base from J, with 16 bases between. The chain's CDR3 is CASSGPGQYFNYGYTF. In nucleotides, the CDR3 is TGTGCCAGCAGCGGCCCCGGACAGTACTTTAACTATGGCTACACCTTC.

The gene calls are TRBV19 and TRBJ2-2, with a weak D call TRBD2 (7 bases). CDR1 is LNHDA and CDR2 is SQIVND in the germline V gene (reference sequence). CDR3 size: 15 residues. The V and J ends lost 7 bases and 2 bases respectively, with 14 bases between them. CDR3 bases: TGTGCCAGTATGGGAGGGGACATAAACACCGGGGAGCTGTTTTTT. Translation: CASMGGDINTGELFF.

V gene TRBV11-3 combines with J gene TRBJ2-5; D might be TRBD2 (7 bases). CDR3 length equals 16 residues. Trimming took 6 bases from V and 4 from J, leaving 21 bases between them. CDR1 is SGHNT, CDR2 YENEEA, per germline. Written as DNA, the CDR3 is TGTGCCAGCAGACCTAGAGCCGGGGGGCCAGGAGAGACCCAGTACTTC. Translated, it gives CASRPRAGGPGETQYF.

A single count supports this clone. The junction and the germline gene differ at one end; a read error may be behind it. The chain carries TRBV28 and TRBJ2-3; TRBD2 agrees at 7 bases. CDR3 size: 15 residues. CDR1 is MDHEN and CDR2 is SYDVKM in the germline V gene. CDR3 in DNA: TGTGCCAGCAGCGGGCTAGCGGCAGGCACGGATACGCAGTATTTT. It translates to CASSGLAAGTDTQYF.

The chain joins TRBV19 to TRBJ2-5; maybe TRBD1 (5 bases). The length of the CDR3 is 12 residues. The V and J ends lost 10 bases and 2 bases respectively, with 11 bases between them. Germline-derived CDR1 and CDR2 are LNHDA and SQIVND (reference sequence). The CDR3, as DNA: TGTGCCACTTGGGGCGGACAAGAGACCCAGTACTTC. Amino acid sequence: CATWGGQETQYF. Full variable domain (missing parts from reference TRBV19 and TRBJ2-5): DGGITQSPKYLFRKEGQNVTLSCEQNLNHDAMYWYRQDPGQGLRLIYYSQIVNDFQKGDIAEGYSVSREKKESFPLTVTSAQKNPTAFYLCATWGGQETQYFGPGTRLLVL.

A single count supports this clone. V usage is TRBV9 and J usage is TRBJ2-3; weak D call: TRBD1 (5 bases). The V gene's germline CDR1 is SGDLS and CDR2 YYNGEE. V was trimmed by 0 bases and J by 2 bases, leaving 7 bases between them. The CDR3 length is 14 residues. The CDR3 reads CASSVGQLTDTQYF. In DNA, the CDR3 is TGTGCCAGCAGCGTAGGACAGCTCACAGATACGCAGTATTTT.